This T cell receptor (beta chain) emerged from a study of shared clonotypes between healthy human individuals. Each sorted subset replicate got 200 ng genomic DNA, about 33,000 genomes. Here immunoSEQ multiplex PCR was the method, and the copy in TCRdb shows in-frame clones only, minus some. Among about 2 million clones listed, about 95% were seen once. This clone occurred once. Its antigen remains unknown. General observations from the study: Researchers found naive subsets generally carried larger estimated richness than memory subsets.

Source material: naive CD4+ T cells sorted from blood. Described subset: CD45RA+ positively selected. The TCR sequence derives from a man between 18 and 35 years old in good health.

The CDR3 loop is CATSGSPGSYNEQFF. The CDR3 bases are TGTGCCACCAGCGGAAGCCCGGGCTCCTACAATGAGCAGTTCTTC. V usage is TRBV15 and J usage is TRBJ2-1; D gene ambiguous. The V gene lost 5 bases and the J gene lost 0 bases, with 11 bases spanning the gap. Germline CDR1 is LNHNV and CDR2 is YYDKDF (reference sequence). The CDR3 runs 15 residues.